Listed below are T cell receptor beta chains from one sample, sequenced in a study of blood T cell repertoires in COVID-19. Using immunoSEQ multiplex PCR, the repertoire was profiled, and TCRdb retains in-frame clones only, with some absent. The data show around 60,000 clones, approximately 90% seen once. Specimen: peripheral blood. These receptors originate from a woman at least 80 years old with acute or convalescent COVID-19. Both conserved end residues are part of each CDR3. The D gene is left open where the match is weak. Rows give clone size only sometimes, using once, few, many, or a class for an expanded clone.

CDR3 protein: CASSFRGGAGTEAFF
CDR3 DNA: TGTGCCAGCAGTTTTCGGGGGGGCGCAGGGACTGAAGCTTTCTTT
V gene: TRBV28
D gene: NA
J gene: TRBJ1-1
clone size: NA

CDR3 protein: CASSRSGGRTGELFF
CDR3 DNA: TGTGCCAGCAGTCGTAGCGGGGGGCGGACCGGGGAGCTGTTTTTT
V gene: TRBV7-2
D gene: TRBD2
J gene: TRBJ2-2
clone size: NA

CDR3 protein: CASSQWGQGGAEAFF
CDR3 DNA: TGTGCCAGCAGCCAATGGGGACAGGGAGGAGCTGAAGCTTTCTTT
V gene: TRBV3-1/TRBV3-2
D gene: TRBD1
J gene: TRBJ1-1
clone size: NA

CDR3 protein: CASSIGLAVNEQFF
CDR3 DNA: TGTGCCAGTAGTATAGGACTAGCGGTCAATGAGCAGTTCTTC
V gene: TRBV19
D gene: TRBD2
J gene: TRBJ2-1
clone size: once

CDR3 protein: CASSTREGTGDEQYF
CDR3 DNA: TGTGCCAGTAGTACCAGGGAGGGAACTGGGGACGAGCAGTACTTC
V gene: TRBV19
D gene: TRBD2
J gene: TRBJ2-7
clone size: NA

CDR3 protein: CASSLGPGDYNEQFF
CDR3 DNA: TGTGCCAGCAGCTTAGGCCCGGGGGACTACAATGAGCAGTTCTTC
V gene: TRBV7-2
D gene: NA
J gene: TRBJ2-1
clone size: once

CDR3 protein: CASSLGDYGYTF
CDR3 DNA: TGTGCCAGCAGCTTAGGAGACTATGGCTACACCTTC
V gene: TRBV7-9
D gene: NA
J gene: TRBJ1-2
clone size: NA

CDR3 protein: CASSSSPGGGREQYF
CDR3 DNA: TGTGCCAGCAGCTCCAGCCCGGGTGGAGGTCGCGAGCAGTACTTC
V gene: TRBV7-2
D gene: NA
J gene: TRBJ2-7
clone size: NA

CDR3 protein: CASSARTSNEKLFF
CDR3 DNA: TGTGCCAGCAGCGCGCGGACAAGTAATGAAAAACTGTTTTTT
V gene: TRBV9
D gene: NA
J gene: TRBJ1-4
clone size: NA

CDR3 protein: CASNLAGGTDTQYF
CDR3 DNA: TGCGCCAGCAACCTAGCGGGGGGCACAGATACGCAGTATTTT
V gene: TRBV5-1
D gene: TRBD2
J gene: TRBJ2-3
clone size: NA

CDR3 protein: CASSQSGTSGRAGRFF
CDR3 DNA: TGTGCCAGCAGCCAGAGTGGGACTAGCGGGAGGGCCGGACGGTTCTTC
V gene: TRBV3-1/TRBV3-2
D gene: TRBD2
J gene: TRBJ2-1
clone size: NA

CDR3 protein: CASSQPGQAYQPQHF
CDR3 DNA: TGCGCCAGCAGCCAGCCGGGACAGGCTTATCAGCCCCAGCATTTT
V gene: TRBV4-1
D gene: TRBD1
J gene: TRBJ1-5
clone size: few

CDR3 protein: CASSVVTGGDEQFF
CDR3 DNA: TGTGCCAGCAGCGTAGTAACAGGGGGGGATGAGCAGTTCTTC
V gene: TRBV9
D gene: NA
J gene: TRBJ2-1
clone size: NA

CDR3 protein: CASSSSSGGRETQYF
CDR3 DNA: TGTGCCAGCAGTTCGTCTAGCGGGGGGCGGGAGACCCAGTACTTC
V gene: TRBV6-5
D gene: TRBD2
J gene: TRBJ2-5
clone size: NA

CDR3 protein: CASSPNRGVHNEQFF
CDR3 DNA: TGTGCCAGCTCCCCAAACAGGGGCGTCCACAATGAGCAGTTCTTC
V gene: TRBV6-5
D gene: TRBD1
J gene: TRBJ2-1
clone size: NA

CDR3 protein: CASSPRQGIMNTEAFF
CDR3 DNA: TGTGCCAGCTCACCGAGACAGGGGATCATGAACACTGAAGCTTTCTTT
V gene: TRBV18
D gene: TRBD1
J gene: TRBJ1-1
clone size: NA

CDR3 protein: CASSYGGEGGVSNQPQHF
CDR3 DNA: TGTGCCAGCAGTTACGGGGGCGAGGGGGGGGTGAGCAATCAGCCCCAGCATTTT
V gene: TRBV28
D gene: NA
J gene: TRBJ1-5
clone size: NA

CDR3 protein: CASSFWQEDSPLHF
CDR3 DNA: TGTGCCAGCAGTTTTTGGCAGGAGGATTCACCCCTCCACTTT
V gene: TRBV6-5
D gene: NA
J gene: TRBJ1-6
clone size: NA

CDR3 protein: CASNSGHFYEQYF
CDR3 DNA: TGTGCCAGCAATTCGGGACATTTCTACGAGCAGTACTTC
V gene: TRBV28
D gene: NA
J gene: TRBJ2-7
clone size: NA

CDR3 protein: CASSFRFRGNTF
CDR3 DNA: TGTGCCAGCAGCTTTAGATTTAGGGGAAACACCTTC
V gene: TRBV5-4
D gene: NA
J gene: TRBJ1-2
clone size: NA

CDR3 protein: CASRGQGENTEAFF
CDR3 DNA: TGTGCCAGCAGAGGACAGGGAGAGAACACTGAAGCTTTCTTT
V gene: TRBV28
D gene: TRBD1
J gene: TRBJ1-1
clone size: NA

CDR3 protein: CASSGRPWGGIF
CDR3 DNA: TGTGCCAGCAGTGGTCGCCCTTGGGGCGGGATTTTT
V gene: TRBV2
D gene: NA
J gene: TRBJ1-4
clone size: few

CDR3 protein: CASSLVRGNSNQPQHF
CDR3 DNA: TGTGCCAGCAGCTTGGTGAGAGGGAATAGCAATCAGCCCCAGCATTTT
V gene: TRBV5-6
D gene: NA
J gene: TRBJ1-5
clone size: NA

CDR3 protein: CAWSGRPTGYEQYF
CDR3 DNA: TGTGCCTGGAGTGGGAGGCCGACGGGCTACGAGCAGTACTTC
V gene: TRBV30
D gene: NA
J gene: TRBJ2-7
clone size: NA

CDR3 protein: CASSLDRGNSPLHF
CDR3 DNA: TGTGCCAGCAGCTTGGACAGGGGGAATTCACCCCTCCACTTT
V gene: TRBV5-4
D gene: TRBD1
J gene: TRBJ1-6
clone size: NA

CDR3 protein: CASSPTPSSAAGGPYEQYF
CDR3 DNA: TGTGCCAGCTCACCAACTCCCTCATCGGCGGCGGGCGGCCCCTACGAGCAGTACTTC
V gene: TRBV18
D gene: NA
J gene: TRBJ2-7
clone size: NA

CDR3 protein: CASSLGANYGYTF
CDR3 DNA: TGTGCCAGCAGTTTGGGAGCTAACTATGGCTACACCTTC
V gene: TRBV12-3/TRBV12-4
D gene: NA
J gene: TRBJ1-2
clone size: NA